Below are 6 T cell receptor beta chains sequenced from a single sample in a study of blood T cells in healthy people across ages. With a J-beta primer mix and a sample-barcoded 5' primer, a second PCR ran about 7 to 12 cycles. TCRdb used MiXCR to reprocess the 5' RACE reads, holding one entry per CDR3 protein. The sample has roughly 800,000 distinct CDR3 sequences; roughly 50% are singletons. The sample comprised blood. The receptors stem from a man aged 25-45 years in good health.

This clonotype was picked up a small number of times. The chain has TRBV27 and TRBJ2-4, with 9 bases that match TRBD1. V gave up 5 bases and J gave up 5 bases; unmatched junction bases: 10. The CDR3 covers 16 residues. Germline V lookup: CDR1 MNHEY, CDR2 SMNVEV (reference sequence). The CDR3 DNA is TGTGCCAGCAGTCATTGGCCGGGACAGGGAGAAAACATTCAGTACTTC. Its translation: CASSHWPGQGENIQYF.

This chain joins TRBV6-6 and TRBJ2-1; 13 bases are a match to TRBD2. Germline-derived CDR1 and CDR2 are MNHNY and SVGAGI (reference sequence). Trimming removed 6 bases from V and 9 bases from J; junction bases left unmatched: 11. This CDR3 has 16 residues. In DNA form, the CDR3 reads TGTGCCAGCAGCGCTACTAGCGGGGGGGCCTTCGGTGAGCAGTTCTTC. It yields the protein CASSATSGGAFGEQFF.

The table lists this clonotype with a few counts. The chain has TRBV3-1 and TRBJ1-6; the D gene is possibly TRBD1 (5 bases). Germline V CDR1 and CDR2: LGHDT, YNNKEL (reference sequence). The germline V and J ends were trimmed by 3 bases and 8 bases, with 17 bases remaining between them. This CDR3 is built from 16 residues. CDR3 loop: CASSHALEGSDSPLHF. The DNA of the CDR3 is TGTGCCAGCAGCCACGCGTTGGAGGGGTCGGATTCACCCCTCCACTTT.

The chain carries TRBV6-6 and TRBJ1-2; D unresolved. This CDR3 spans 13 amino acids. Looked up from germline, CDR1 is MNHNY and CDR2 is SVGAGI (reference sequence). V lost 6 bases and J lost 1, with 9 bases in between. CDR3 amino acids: CASSPTINYGYTF. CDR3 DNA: TGTGCCAGCAGCCCGACAATTAACTATGGCTACACCTTC.

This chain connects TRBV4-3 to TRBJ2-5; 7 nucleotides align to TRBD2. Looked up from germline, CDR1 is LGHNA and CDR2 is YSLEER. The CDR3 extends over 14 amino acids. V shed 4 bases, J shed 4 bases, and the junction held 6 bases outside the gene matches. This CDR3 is CASSPSGRPETQYF. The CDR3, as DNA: TGCGCCAGCAGCCCTAGCGGCAGGCCAGAGACCCAGTACTTC.

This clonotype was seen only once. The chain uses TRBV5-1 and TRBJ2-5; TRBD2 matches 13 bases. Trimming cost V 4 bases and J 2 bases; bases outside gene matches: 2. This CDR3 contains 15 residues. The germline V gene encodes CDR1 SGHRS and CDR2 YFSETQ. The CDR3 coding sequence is TGCGCCAGCAGCGAGGGACTAGCGGGACAAGAGACCCAGTACTTC. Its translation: CASSEGLAGQETQYF.